A selection of T cell receptor beta chains follows, all from one sample in a study of blood T cell repertoires in COVID-19. Assay: immunoSEQ multiplex PCR; the TCRdb copy retains only in-frame clones and omits some. This table has about 58,000 clones, 90% appearing once. Sequencing used peripheral blood. These receptors came from a man aged 55 to 69 with active COVID-19. CDR3s include the opening cysteine and the closing phenylalanine or tryptophan. D genes are given only for firm matches. Not all rows give a size; the values are once, few, many and, for expanded clones, a class.

v_call: TRBV7-6; j_call: TRBJ2-3; d_call: TRBD2; clone_size: NA; cdr3_aa: CASSARQGLAASDTQYF; cdr3_nt: TGTGCCAGCAGCGCCCGTCAGGGACTAGCGGCATCAGATACGCAGTATTTT
v_call: TRBV29-1; j_call: TRBJ2-3; d_call: TRBD2; clone_size: few; cdr3_aa: CSVINPRVAGSTDTQYF; cdr3_nt: TGCAGCGTCATCAACCCACGGGTAGCGGGAAGCACAGATACGCAGTATTTT
v_call: TRBV23-1; j_call: TRBJ2-1; d_call: NA; clone_size: NA; cdr3_aa: CASSPWTAAYNEQFF; cdr3_nt: TGCGCCAGCAGTCCCTGGACTGCCGCCTACAATGAGCAGTTCTTC
v_call: TRBV12-3/TRBV12-4; j_call: TRBJ1-2; d_call: NA; clone_size: NA; cdr3_aa: CASSLGIGYTF; cdr3_nt: TGTGCCAGCAGCCTCGGGATCGGCTACACCTTC
v_call: TRBV3-1/TRBV3-2; j_call: TRBJ2-7; d_call: TRBD2; clone_size: NA; cdr3_aa: CASSSYPGTSGLTSSYEQYF; cdr3_nt: TGTGCCAGCAGCTCATACCCCGGGACTAGCGGTCTTACGAGCTCCTACGAGCAGTACTTC
v_call: TRBV6-5; j_call: TRBJ2-6; d_call: TRBD1; clone_size: NA; cdr3_aa: CASTNDRAGANVLTF; cdr3_nt: TGTGCCAGCACCAATGACAGGGCTGGGGCCAACGTCCTGACTTTC
v_call: TRBV2; j_call: TRBJ1-5; d_call: NA; clone_size: NA; cdr3_aa: CASSEWADINQPQHF; cdr3_nt: TGTGCCAGCAGTGAATGGGCTGACATCAATCAGCCCCAGCATTTT
v_call: TRBV5-1; j_call: TRBJ2-5; d_call: NA; clone_size: NA; cdr3_aa: CASSFFGGEETQYF; cdr3_nt: TGCGCCAGCAGCTTCTTCGGCGGTGAAGAGACCCAGTACTTC
v_call: TRBV3-1/TRBV3-2; j_call: TRBJ1-4; d_call: NA; clone_size: NA; cdr3_aa: CASSQEGQYQEKLFF; cdr3_nt: TGTGCCAGCAGCCAAGAGGGCCAATACCAGGAAAAACTGTTTTTT
v_call: TRBV6-5; j_call: TRBJ2-3; d_call: NA; clone_size: NA; cdr3_aa: CASGAVGGVSDTQYF; cdr3_nt: TGTGCCAGCGGGGCGGTAGGCGGGGTATCGGATACGCAGTATTTT
v_call: TRBV28; j_call: TRBJ2-1; d_call: TRBD1; clone_size: NA; cdr3_aa: CASNPGTGFGDEQFF; cdr3_nt: TGTGCCAGCAATCCCGGGACAGGATTTGGTGATGAGCAGTTCTTC
v_call: TRBV10-3; j_call: TRBJ2-5; d_call: TRBD2; clone_size: NA; cdr3_aa: CAISDGGVETQYF; cdr3_nt: TGTGCCATCAGTGACGGGGGGGTTGAGACCCAGTACTTC
v_call: TRBV7-8; j_call: TRBJ1-1; d_call: NA; clone_size: NA; cdr3_aa: CASSSPGTKGSTEAFF; cdr3_nt: TGTGCCAGCAGCTCTCCGGGGACAAAGGGGAGCACTGAAGCTTTCTTT
v_call: TRBV5-4; j_call: TRBJ2-3; d_call: NA; clone_size: NA; cdr3_aa: CASSLGVRDTQGDTQYF; cdr3_nt: TGTGCCAGCAGCCTGGGGGTGCGGGATACACAGGGGGATACGCAGTATTTT
v_call: TRBV4-2; j_call: TRBJ1-1; d_call: TRBD1; clone_size: NA; cdr3_aa: CASTPRGPLDTEAFF; cdr3_nt: TGTGCCAGCACCCCCAGGGGGCCGTTGGACACTGAAGCTTTCTTT
v_call: TRBV6-5; j_call: TRBJ2-6; d_call: NA; clone_size: NA; cdr3_aa: CASTYLPGANVLTF; cdr3_nt: TGTGCCAGCACCTACCTTCCCGGGGCCAACGTCCTGACTTTC